Listed here is a single T cell receptor beta chain. Patients had blood sampled at baseline and again on cycle 4 day 1 and cycle 7 day 1. The CDR3 has 15 residues. J lost 2 bases, V lost 2 bases, and 0 bases had no gene match. CDR1 KGHSH and CDR2 LQKENI come from the germline V gene. This sample is drawn from a study of OX40 agonist ivuxolimab in advanced cancers. Sequencing used immunoSEQ multiplex PCR; TCRdb keeps in-frame clones, though not all of them. The repertoire has 65,000 to 75,000 clones, over 75% of them found once; the top ten carry roughly 0.89%. This rearrangement joins TRBV18 to TRBJ1-3; the match to TRBD1 covers 10 bases. This clonotype originated in an adult with an advanced solid tumor such as melanoma, head and neck, liver or kidney cancer. Sequences were derived from CD4+ or CD8+ T cells sorted from blood, sampled in a trial of the OX40 agonist ivuxolimab. CDR3 sequence: CASSPGTGAGNTIYF. The CDR3 DNA reads as TGTGCCAGCTCACCAGGGACAGGGGCTGGAAACACCATATATTTT.